The 27 T cell receptor beta chains below come from one sample, sequenced in a study of identical twins. TCRdb re-called the 5' RACE reads through MiXCR, storing one row per CDR3 protein. This table holds some 600,000 distinct CDR3 sequences, 7.1% found once. This sample also belongs to another study, concerning yellow fever vaccine responses in identical twins.

The specimen sequenced was PBMCs. The receptors come from a woman younger than 30 in good health.

The gene calls are TRBV7-8 and TRBJ1-5; TRBD1 matches at 11 bases. The J segment lost 6 bases and the V segment lost 5 bases, leaving 6 bases of the junction unmatched. Per germline, CDR1 SGHVS and CDR2 FQNEAQ. The CDR3 consists of 15 residues. Here the CDR3 DNA reads TGTGCCAGCAGCCCCCAGGACAGGGGGCCTCAGCCCCAGCATTTT. It translates to CASSPQDRGPQPQHF.

In this sample, this clonotype turned up many times. The chain links TRBV13 to TRBJ2-2; D is unresolved. V lost 0 bases, J lost 9 bases, and 8 bases lay in between. Looked up from germline, CDR1 is PRHDT and CDR2 is FYEKMQ (reference sequence). The CDR3 is 13 residues long. CDR3 residues: CASSLGGRRELFF. CDR3 DNA: TGTGCCAGCAGCTTAGGCGGGCGGAGGGAGCTGTTTTTT. The whole variable domain, filled in from reference TRBV13 and TRBJ2-2, reads AAGVIQSPRHLIKEKRETATLKCYPIPRHDTVYWYQQGPGQDPQFLISFYEKMQSDKGSIPDRFSAQQFSDYHSELNMSSLELGDSALYFCASSLGGRRELFFGEGSRLTVL.

The chain couples TRBV24-1 to TRBJ2-1, with D perhaps TRBD1 or TRBD2 (6 bases each). This CDR3 comprises 15 residues. The ends were cut back, 5 bases at V and 7 bases at J, with 17 bases in the middle. The germline gives CDR1 KGHDR, CDR2 SFDVKD. The chain's CDR3 is CATSAPGAPVNEQFF. The DNA of the CDR3 is TGTGCCACCAGTGCGCCGGGGGCCCCGGTGAATGAGCAGTTCTTC.

This clonotype was seen more than once but under ten times. V gene TRBV20-1 combines with J gene TRBJ1-2; possible D gene TRBD1, 5 bases. The CDR3 totals 13 residues. Trimming removed 6 bases at V and 6 bases at J, with 17 bases between. The V gene's germline CDR1 is DFQATT and CDR2 SNEGSKA (reference sequence). The CDR3 loop is CSAPQGSSHGYTF. CDR3 DNA sequence: TGCAGTGCGCCTCAGGGATCCTCTCATGGCTACACCTTC.

This chain connects TRBV3-1 to TRBJ2-3, with 8 bases lining up with TRBD1. This CDR3 spans 14 amino acids. Trimming removed 5 bases from V and 5 bases from J; junction bases left unmatched: 6. The germline V gene has CDR1 LGHDT and CDR2 YNNKEL (reference sequence). The CDR3 region is CASSDRGQQDTQYF. In nucleotides, the CDR3 is TGTGCCAGCAGCGACAGGGGACAACAAGATACGCAGTATTTT.

CDR3 region: CASRVSGTDTQYF. The CDR3 DNA reads as TGTGCCAGCAGGGTTAGCGGGACAGATACGCAGTATTTT. The chain recombines TRBV28 with TRBJ2-3, with 7 positions matching TRBD2. Per the germline V gene, CDR1 is MDHEN and CDR2 is SYDVKM. The CDR3 runs to 13 residues. The trim removed 6 bases at V and 3 bases at J, leaving 3 bases unmatched.

The J gene is TRBJ1-1, the V gene TRBV7-9; maybe TRBD1 (5 bases). Trimming pared 5 bases from V and 11 bases from J, leaving 21 bases between. CDR1 is SEHNR, CDR2 FQNEAQ, per germline (reference sequence). The CDR3 is made up of 14 amino acids. The CDR3 loop is CASSPRRDPQWAFF. The CDR3, as DNA: TGTGCCAGCAGCCCGAGACGGGACCCCCAATGGGCTTTCTTT.

Ten or more counts support this clonotype. The chain couples TRBV15 to TRBJ2-3; 8 bases are a match to TRBD1. CDR3 length: 15 residues. V lost 5 bases and J lost 4; bases outside the gene matches: 8. Germline CDR1 LNHNV, CDR2 YYDKDF (reference sequence). The CDR3 region is CATSGSQGGSDTQYF. CDR3 DNA sequence: TGTGCCACCAGCGGGTCACAGGGGGGATCAGATACGCAGTATTTT.

The table lists this clonotype with a count of one. The junction does not match germline at one end; this may be a read error. This chain joins TRBV15 and TRBJ2-5; D remains ambiguous. The CDR3 sequence is 14 residues long. The V gene's germline CDR1 is LNHNV and CDR2 YYDKDF (reference sequence). The DNA for the CDR3 is TGTTCCACCAGCAGAGCTCTGTACCAAGAGACCCAGTACTTC. It specifies CSTSRALYQETQYF.

This clonotype was seen only a few times. The chain links TRBV7-9 to TRBJ1-4, with D uncertain. V lost 1 base to trimming and J lost 11 bases, with 8 bases between them. This CDR3 comprises 12 residues. Germline loops: CDR1 SEHNR, CDR2 FQNEAQ (reference sequence). The CDR3 nucleotides are TGTGCCAGCAGCTTAGATAAGTGGAAACTGTTTTTT. Its translation is CASSLDKWKLFF. The full variable domain, its missing parts supplied by reference TRBV7-9 and TRBJ1-4, is DTGVSQNPRHKITKRGQNVTFRCDPISEHNRLYWYRQTLGQGPEFLTYFQNEAQLEKSRLLSDRFSAERPKGSFSTLEIQRTEQGDSAMYLCASSLDKWKLFFGSGTQLSVL.

This clonotype was detected only a few times. The chain combines TRBV12-3 or TRBV12-4 with TRBJ2-1; D not certain. This CDR3 region has 14 residues. V was trimmed by 1 base and J by 6 bases, leaving 10 bases between them. The CDR3 bases are TGTGCCAGCAGTTTAGGGGTCCTATCCAATGAGCAGTTCTTC. It encodes CASSLGVLSNEQFF.

The chain carries TRBV20-1 and TRBJ2-3; TRBD1 aligns across 8 bases. The V gene's germline CDR1 is DFQATT and CDR2 SNEGSKA (reference sequence). This CDR3 has 15 amino acids. J was trimmed by 0 bases and V by 6 bases; bases with no gene match: 8. The CDR3 nucleotides are TGCAGTGCCCCTGGGGACAGGAGTAGCACAGATACGCAGTATTTT. It is translated as CSAPGDRSSTDTQYF.

This clonotype has ten or more counts. The chain couples TRBV12-3 or TRBV12-4 to TRBJ1-5; D call uncertain. The CDR3 has 15 amino acids. Between the trimmed V and J ends, which lost 3 bases and 0 bases, there was a span of 9 bases. CDR3 residues: CASSLTQYSNQPQHF. The CDR3 DNA sequence: TGTGCCAGCAGTTTGACACAATATAGCAATCAGCCCCAGCATTTT.

This clonotype came up a few times. The chain recombines TRBV15 with TRBJ2-7; no firm D call. Between the trimmed V and J ends, which lost 8 bases and 5 bases, there was a span of 16 bases. This CDR3 comprises 13 residues. The germline gives CDR1 LNHNV, CDR2 YYDKDF (reference sequence). CDR3 bases: TGTGCCACCGGCACCGGCCCGTGGGACGAGCAGTACGTC. Its translation: CATGTGPWDEQYV.

The V gene is TRBV9, the J gene TRBJ1-6; no definite D call. CDR1 and CDR2 from the germline V gene are SGDLS and YYNGEE. The CDR3 is 13 residues long. The ends were cut back, 5 bases at V and 8 bases at J, with 11 bases in the middle. The CDR3 spells CASRTSDYSPLHF. CDR3 coding DNA: TGTGCCAGCAGGACCAGTGATTATTCACCCCTCCACTTT.

This clonotype has a count of ten or more. The chain combines TRBV10-3 with TRBJ2-5; 13 nucleotides line up with TRBD2. CDR3 length equals 15 residues. Germline-derived CDR1 and CDR2 are ENHRY and SYGVKD. With 5 bases clipped from V and 5 bases from J, the junction kept 5 bases outside the gene matches. CDR3 sequence: CAISSRTSGSETQYF. DNA of the CDR3: TGTGCCATCAGTTCCCGGACTAGCGGGAGTGAGACCCAGTACTTC.

Ten or more counts support this clonotype. The germline gene is not matched at one end of the junction; a read error may be the cause. The rearrangement links TRBV12-3 or TRBV12-4 to TRBJ1-2; D may be TRBD1 (5 bases). This CDR3 comprises 12 residues. Written as DNA, the CDR3 is TGTGCCAGCAGTTTGTTCGACAGTCAACCGTCCTTC. Amino acids: CASSLFDSQPSF.

The CDR3 DNA is TGTGCCAGCAGCTTAGGCTCCACCTACGAGCAGTACGTC. Translation gives CASSLGSTYEQYV. This chain joins TRBV7-9 and TRBJ2-7; D call uncertain. The V end was cut by 1 base, the J end by 2 bases, with 6 bases between. This CDR3 is built from 13 residues. Germline V gene sequence: CDR1 SEHNR, CDR2 FQNEAQ (reference sequence).

This clonotype was counted many times. This chain joins TRBV18 and TRBJ2-5; tentative D call: TRBD2 (6 bases). Trimming took 4 bases from V and 2 from J, leaving 8 bases between them. The CDR3 length is 13 residues. Germline CDR1 reads KGHSH; CDR2 reads LQKENI. The CDR3 nucleotides are TGTGCCAGCTCACGACTAGAACAAGAGACCCAGTACTTC. This sequence encodes CASSRLEQETQYF. Based on the CDR3 plus reference TRBV18 and TRBJ2-5, the full variable domain is NAGVMQNPRHLVRRRGQEARLRCSPMKGHSHVYWYRQLPEEGLKFMVYLQKENIIDESGMPKERFSAEFPKEGPSILRIQQVVRGDSAAYFCASSRLEQETQYFGPGTRLLVL.

This clonotype was detected many times. The chain recombines TRBV12-3 or TRBV12-4 with TRBJ2-1; possibly TRBD1 for D (7 bases). Trimming cost V 3 bases and J 10 bases, with 16 bases left between them. The CDR3 has 14 amino acids. CDR3 protein: CASSFRGRFREQFF. CDR3 coding DNA: TGTGCCAGCAGTTTCAGGGGGAGGTTTCGAGAGCAGTTCTTC.

This clonotype was seen repeatedly, ten times or more. The V and J genes are TRBV29-1 and TRBJ1-1; no reliable D call. The CDR3 contains 15 residues. Trimming took off 4 bases at V and 0 bases at J, with 15 bases between the two ends. Looked up from germline, CDR1 is SQVTM and CDR2 is ANQGSEA. The CDR3 DNA reads as TGCAGCGTTGTTGAGTTGGAAAGGTTGAACACTGAAGCTTTCTTT. Its translation is CSVVELERLNTEAFF.

The table lists this clonotype with many counts. This chain uses TRBV29-1 with TRBJ2-7, with D perhaps given as TRBD1 or TRBD2 (6 bases each). CDR3 size: 13 residues. CDR1 is SQVTM, CDR2 ANQGSEA, per germline. V was pared by 6 bases and J by 0 bases, with 12 bases between. CDR3 DNA: TGCAGCGTGAGACAGGACTACTCCTACGAGCAGTACTTC. The encoded protein is CSVRQDYSYEQYF.

The table lists this clonotype with many counts. The V call is TRBV5-1, the J call TRBJ2-1; D not resolved. The germline V gene encodes CDR1 SGHRS and CDR2 YFSETQ. The CDR3 extends over 12 amino acids. V lost 5 bases and J lost 9, with 12 bases in between. Written as DNA, the CDR3 is TGCGCCAGCAGTCGTGATTCGGGTGAGCAGTTCTTC. Its protein is CASSRDSGEQFF. The whole variable domain, remainder taken from reference TRBV5-1 and TRBJ2-1, is KAGVTQTPRYLIKTRGQQVTLSCSPISGHRSVSWYQQTPGQGLQFLFEYFSETQRNKGNFPGRFSGRQFSNSRSEMNVSTLELGDSALYLCASSRDSGEQFFGPGTRLTVL.

This clonotype occurred a few times. V gene TRBV2 combines with J gene TRBJ2-1; 7 bases agree with TRBD2. Germline loops: CDR1 SNHLY, CDR2 FYNNEI. V lost 2 bases to trimming and J lost 7 bases; unmatched junction nucleotides: 8. The CDR3 runs to 15 residues. CDR3 residues: CASSELSGTGNEQFF. CDR3 bases: TGTGCCAGCAGTGAATTAAGCGGGACGGGGAATGAGCAGTTCTTC.

The chain has TRBV15 and TRBJ2-5, with TRBD2 matching 7 bases. The CDR3 runs to 14 residues. Germline V lookup: CDR1 LNHNV, CDR2 YYDKDF (reference sequence). The ends lost 4 bases at V and 5 bases at J; junction bases unmatched: 7. The CDR3 bases are TGTGCCACCAGCACCGGGGAGGGAAGGGAGACCCAGTACTTC. It codes for CATSTGEGRETQYF. The full variable domain, in which reference TRBV15 and TRBJ2-5 provide the parts outside the CDR3, is DAMVIQNPRYQVTQFGKPVTLSCSQTLNHNVMYWYQQKSSQAPKLLFHYYDKDFNNEADTPDNFQSRRPNTSFCFLDIRSPGLGDTAMYLCATSTGEGRETQYFGPGTRLLVL.

CDR3 DNA sequence: TGCAGCGGGGAAGGCGGAGTGGATGAGCAGTTCTTC. Translation: CSGEGGVDEQFF. The chain links TRBV29-1 to TRBJ2-1, with D unresolved. V dropped 7 bases and J dropped 8 bases, with 15 bases sitting between them. The CDR3 runs to 12 residues. Looked up from germline, CDR1 is SQVTM and CDR2 is ANQGSEA.

This chain joins TRBV2 and TRBJ2-7; TRBD2 matches at 8 bases. Germline values: CDR1 SNHLY, CDR2 FYNNEI. The CDR3 length is 16 residues. With 3 bases clipped from V and 0 bases from J, the junction kept 7 bases outside the gene matches. The CDR3 loop is CASSESGSGASYEQYV. In nucleotides, the CDR3 is TGTGCCAGCAGTGAGTCGGGTAGCGGGGCCTCCTACGAGCAGTACGTC.